The 23 T cell receptor beta chains in this list originate from one sample, sequenced in a study of blood T cell repertoires in COVID-19. Some clones are missing from TCRdb's copy, which holds only in-frame ones; the method was immunoSEQ multiplex PCR. Here the sample spans more than 200,000 clones, about 85% being singletons. The material sequenced was PBMCs or T cells enriched from blood (not recorded which). The receptors were sampled from a man aged 30 to 45 who had recovered from COVID-19.

V is TRBV5-1 and J is TRBJ1-1; TRBD1 agrees at 7 bases. The CDR3 consists of 16 residues. With V trimmed by 3 bases and J by 4 bases, 12 bases remained unmatched. CDR1 and CDR2 (germline): SGHRS, YFSETQ. CDR3 residues: CASSSQGQASLTEAFF. The CDR3 bases are TGCGCCAGCAGCTCCCAAGGACAGGCGTCTCTCACTGAAGCTTTCTTT.

V usage is TRBV27 and J usage is TRBJ2-7, with D possibly TRBD1 on 5 matching bases. Germline lookup yields CDR1 MNHEY and CDR2 SMNVEV (reference sequence). Trimming stripped 5 bases from V and 3 bases from J, with 14 bases between. The CDR3 extends over 14 amino acids. The CDR3 loop is CASSRQGGFYEQYF. In DNA, the CDR3 is TGTGCCAGCAGTCGCCAGGGTGGTTTCTACGAGCAGTACTTC.

The chain employs TRBV5-4 and TRBJ1-2, with 9 bases that match TRBD1. The ends lost 4 bases at V and 4 bases at J; junction bases unmatched: 8. The germline V gene has CDR1 SGHNT and CDR2 YYREEE (reference sequence). This CDR3 region has 15 residues. This CDR3 reads CASSPTGGASYGYTF. The CDR3 bases are TGTGCCAGCAGCCCAACAGGGGGCGCGAGCTATGGCTACACCTTC.

This chain links TRBV7-8 with TRBJ2-7; weak D call: TRBD2 (5 bases). The CDR3 contains 16 residues. Germline CDR1 reads SGHVS; CDR2 reads FQNEAQ. Trimming removed 5 bases from V and 6 bases from J, with 23 bases in between. CDR3 protein: CASSLYGERAPLEQYF. The CDR3 bases are TGTGCCAGCAGCCTATACGGGGAGAGGGCTCCCCTCGAGCAGTACTTC.

This clone appeared once. The gene calls are TRBV11-2 and TRBJ1-1, with TRBD1 as a possible D gene (5 bases). V lost 7 bases, J lost 1 base, and 10 bases lay in between. Germline V lookup: CDR1 SGHAT, CDR2 FQNNGV. This CDR3 is built from 13 residues. CDR3 in amino acids: CASTVTGNTEAFF. CDR3 in DNA: TGTGCCAGCACCGTCACAGGGAACACTGAAGCTTTCTTT.

The rearrangement joins TRBV5-1 to TRBJ2-1; no clear D gene. Trimming left V 0 bases short and J 5 bases short, with 9 bases between. The germline gives CDR1 SGHRS, CDR2 YFSETQ. The CDR3 loop spans 14 amino acids. CDR3 coding DNA: TGCGCCAGCAGCTTGGAGGCGACTGACAATGAGCAGTTCTTC. Translated, it gives CASSLEATDNEQFF.

The chain has TRBV20-1 and TRBJ2-2; the D gene is possibly TRBD1 (5 bases). The CDR3 extends over 14 amino acids. Trimming shortened V by 3 bases and J by 4 bases, and 12 bases separated the two germline ends. Germline CDR1 and CDR2: DFQATT and SNEGSKA (reference sequence). CDR3 loop: CSASMRQFTGELFF. For the CDR3, the DNA is TGCAGTGCTAGTATGAGACAGTTCACCGGGGAGCTGTTTTTT.

V usage is TRBV18 and J usage is TRBJ2-7; perhaps TRBD1 as D (6 bases). Deletions cut 3 bases from V and 3 bases from J, with 12 bases between. Germline values: CDR1 KGHSH, CDR2 LQKENI. The length of the CDR3 is 14 residues. For the CDR3, the DNA is TGTGCCAGCTCACCGAACCGGGACATCTACGAGCAGTACTTC. Residues: CASSPNRDIYEQYF.

About this clone itself: One end of the junction fails to match germline, which may point to a read error. J is TRBJ1-6 and V is TRBV7-2, with D unclear. Germline CDR1 and CDR2: SGHTA and FQGNSA. The CDR3 totals 13 residues. DNA of the CDR3: TGTGCCAGCAGCCTTCAATATAGTTCACCCCTCCACTTT. Translation: CASSLQYSSPLHF.

The J gene is TRBJ2-7, the V gene TRBV7-2; 11 bases agree with TRBD2. The CDR3 is 15 amino acids. CDR1 SGHTA and CDR2 FQGNSA come from the germline V gene. With 5 bases clipped from V and 6 bases from J, the junction kept 9 bases outside the gene matches. The CDR3 DNA is TGTGCCAGCAGCGAACTAGCGGGAGTAGCACGCGAGCAGTACTTC. Translating it yields CASSELAGVAREQYF. Full variable domain (outside the CDR3, taken from reference TRBV7-2 and TRBJ2-7): GAGVSQSPSNKVTEKGKDVELRCDPISGHTALYWYRQSLGQGLEFLIYFQGNSAPDKSGLPSDRFSAERTGGSVSTLTIQRTQQEDSAVYLCASSELAGVAREQYFGPGTRLTVT.

This sequence joins TRBV27 and TRBJ2-1, with 9 bases matching TRBD2. The CDR3 is 17 amino acids. The V gene's germline CDR1 is MNHEY and CDR2 SMNVEV (reference sequence). V shed 2 bases, J shed 1 base, and the junction held 6 bases outside the gene matches. The CDR3 reads CASSLMRLAVSYNEQFF. In DNA, the CDR3 is TGTGCCAGCAGTTTAATGAGACTAGCGGTATCCTACAATGAGCAGTTCTTC.

This clone was picked up one time. The chain couples TRBV19 to TRBJ2-7; 9 bases map to TRBD2. The CDR3 extends over 16 amino acids. Per germline, CDR1 LNHDA and CDR2 SQIVND (reference sequence). Trimming took 5 bases from V and 2 from J; bases not matched to a gene: 10. CDR3 nucleotide sequence: TGTGCCAGTAGTCCGACCCAGGGCGGGAGGGCCTACGAGCAGTACTTC. Its translation is CASSPTQGGRAYEQYF.

The chain joins TRBV11-1 to TRBJ2-1, with D uncertain. There are 16 residues in the CDR3. Per germline, CDR1 SGHAT and CDR2 FQDESV (reference sequence). V lost 2 bases and J lost 0, with 11 bases in between. CDR3 DNA: TGTGCCAGCAGCTTAAAGTGGCGGAGCTCCTACAATGAGCAGTTCTTC. Residues: CASSLKWRSSYNEQFF. Full variable domain (missing parts from reference TRBV11-1 and TRBJ2-1): EAEVAQSPRYKITEKSQAVAFWCDPISGHATLYWYRQILGQGPELLVQFQDESVVDDSQLPKDRFSAERLKGVDSTLKIQPAELGDSAMYLCASSLKWRSSYNEQFFGPGTRLTVL.

This clone was observed a few times. This chain joins TRBV7-9 and TRBJ2-5, with a tentative D call TRBD1 (6 bases). CDR3 size: 14 residues. Germline CDR1 SEHNR, CDR2 FQNEAQ (reference sequence). The germline V and J ends were trimmed by 3 bases and 9 bases, with 17 bases remaining between them. In DNA, the CDR3 is TGTGCCAGCAGCTTTAAATCGAGGCCAGGGGCCCAGTACTTC. Translation: CASSFKSRPGAQYF.

The genes are TRBV5-4 and TRBJ2-3, with TRBD2 matching over 9 bases. The V gene's germline CDR1 is SGHNT and CDR2 YYREEE (reference sequence). The CDR3 runs 17 residues. The junction had 11 bases not matched to a gene; V was cut back by 3 bases and J by 3 bases. CDR3: CASSSPSSGVGTDTQYF. For the CDR3, the DNA is TGTGCCAGCAGCTCCCCCTCTAGCGGGGTGGGAACAGATACGCAGTATTTT.

For the CDR3, the DNA is TGTGCCACCAGTGACGGGACAGGGCACTCCTACGAGCAGTACTTC. This sequence encodes CATSDGTGHSYEQYF. This rearrangement joins TRBV24-1 to TRBJ2-7; 9 nucleotides line up with TRBD1. This CDR3 region has 15 residues. The germline gives CDR1 KGHDR, CDR2 SFDVKD. After removal of 4 bases from V and 0 bases from J, the junction contained 3 bases not matched to a gene.

The rearrangement joins TRBV10-1 to TRBJ1-5; D may be TRBD1 (5 bases). This CDR3 is 14 amino acids long. Germline V lookup: CDR1 WNHNN, CDR2 SYGVQD (reference sequence). The ends were cut back, 3 bases at V and 6 bases at J, with 12 bases in the middle. CDR3 nucleotides: TGCGCCAGCAGTGACCAGGGTCGGACTCAGCCCCAGCATTTT. Its protein product is CASSDQGRTQPQHF.

The chain uses TRBV15 and TRBJ2-5; possibly TRBD2 for D (5 bases). The CDR3 covers 14 residues. Trimming took off 0 bases at V and 6 bases at J, with 11 bases between the two ends. Germline CDR1 LNHNV, CDR2 YYDKDF (reference sequence). Written as DNA, the CDR3 is TGTGCCACCAGCAGAGATCGGGGTGGAAAGACCCAGTACTTC. This sequence encodes CATSRDRGGKTQYF.

The CDR3 here is CSAPGQGNYGYTF. CDR3 nucleotides: TGCAGCGCACCGGGACAGGGAAACTATGGCTACACCTTC. The genes are TRBV29-1 and TRBJ1-2; 9 nucleotides agree with TRBD1. CDR1 SQVTM and CDR2 ANQGSEA come from the germline V gene. The CDR3 has 13 amino acids. The junction had 5 bases not matched to a gene; V was cut back by 7 bases and J by 2 bases.

The V and J genes are TRBV2 and TRBJ2-2; 8 bases line up with TRBD1. The CDR3 length is 15 residues. Per the germline V gene, CDR1 is SNHLY and CDR2 is FYNNEI. V was clipped by 2 bases and J by 10 bases; unmatched bases: 9. For the CDR3, the DNA is TGTGCCAGCAGTGAATTTGGTCCAGGGGGCGAGGAGCTGTTTTTT. Protein: CASSEFGPGGEELFF.

This rearrangement joins TRBV4-2 to TRBJ2-1; TRBD2 matches 14 bases. Trimming took 1 base from V and 7 from J; bases not matched to a gene: 3. The V gene's germline CDR1 is LGHNA and CDR2 YNFKEQ. The CDR3 spans 16 residues. DNA for the CDR3: TGTGCCAGCAGCCAAGTGGGGACTAGCGGGAGTAATGAGCAGTTCTTC. Amino acids: CASSQVGTSGSNEQFF.

The CDR3 protein is CASSLSQDGYTF. The CDR3 region has the DNA TGTGCCAGCAGCTTATCCCAGGATGGCTACACCTTC. The chain links TRBV7-9 to TRBJ1-2; D is unclear. V was trimmed by 2 bases and J by 6 bases, leaving 7 bases between them. The CDR3 extends over 12 amino acids. The germline V gene has CDR1 SEHNR and CDR2 FQNEAQ (reference sequence).

The DNA of the CDR3 is TGCGCCAGCATTGACAGTACATACGAGCAGTACTTC. Its protein product is CASIDSTYEQYF. The chain joins TRBV10-1 to TRBJ2-7, with D maybe TRBD1 (5 bases). Germline loops: CDR1 WNHNN, CDR2 SYGVQD (reference sequence). The CDR3 consists of 12 residues. Trimming pared 7 bases from V and 4 bases from J, leaving 11 bases between.